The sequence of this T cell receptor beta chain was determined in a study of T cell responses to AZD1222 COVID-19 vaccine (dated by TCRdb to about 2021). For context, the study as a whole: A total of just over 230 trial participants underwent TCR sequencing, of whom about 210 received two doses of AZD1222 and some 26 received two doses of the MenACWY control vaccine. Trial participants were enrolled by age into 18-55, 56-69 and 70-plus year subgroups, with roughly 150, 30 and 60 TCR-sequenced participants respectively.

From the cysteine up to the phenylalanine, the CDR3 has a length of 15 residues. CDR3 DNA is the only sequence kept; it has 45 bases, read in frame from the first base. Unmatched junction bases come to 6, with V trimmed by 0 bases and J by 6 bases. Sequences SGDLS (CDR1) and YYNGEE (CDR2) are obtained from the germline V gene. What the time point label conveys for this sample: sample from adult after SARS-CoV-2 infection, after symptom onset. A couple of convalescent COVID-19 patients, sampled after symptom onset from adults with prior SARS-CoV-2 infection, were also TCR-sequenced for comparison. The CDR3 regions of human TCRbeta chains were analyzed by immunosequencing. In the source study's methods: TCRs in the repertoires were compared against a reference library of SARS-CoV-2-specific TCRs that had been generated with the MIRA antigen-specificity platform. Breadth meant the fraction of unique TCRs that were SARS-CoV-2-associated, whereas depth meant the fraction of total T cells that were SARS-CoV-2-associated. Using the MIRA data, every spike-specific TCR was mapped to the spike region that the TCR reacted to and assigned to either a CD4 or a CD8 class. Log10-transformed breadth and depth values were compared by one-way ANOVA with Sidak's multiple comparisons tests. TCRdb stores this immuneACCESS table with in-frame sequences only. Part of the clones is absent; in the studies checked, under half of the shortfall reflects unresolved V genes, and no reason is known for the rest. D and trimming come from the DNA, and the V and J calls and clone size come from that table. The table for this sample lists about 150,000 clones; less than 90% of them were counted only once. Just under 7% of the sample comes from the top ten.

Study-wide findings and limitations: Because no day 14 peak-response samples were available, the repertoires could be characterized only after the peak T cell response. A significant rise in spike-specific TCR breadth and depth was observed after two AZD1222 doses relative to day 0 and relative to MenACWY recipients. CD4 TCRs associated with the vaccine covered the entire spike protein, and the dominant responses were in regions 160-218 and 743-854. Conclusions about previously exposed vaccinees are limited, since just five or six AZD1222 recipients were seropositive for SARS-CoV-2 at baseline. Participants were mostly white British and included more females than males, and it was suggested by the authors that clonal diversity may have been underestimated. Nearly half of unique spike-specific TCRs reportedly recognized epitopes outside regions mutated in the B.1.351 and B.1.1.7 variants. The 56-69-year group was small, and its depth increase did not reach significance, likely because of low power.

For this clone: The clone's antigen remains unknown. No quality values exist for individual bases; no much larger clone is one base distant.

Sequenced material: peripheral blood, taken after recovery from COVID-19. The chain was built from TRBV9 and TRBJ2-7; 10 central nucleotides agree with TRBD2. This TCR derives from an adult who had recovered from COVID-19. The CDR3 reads CASSVGSGGDSEQYF. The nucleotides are TGTGCCAGCAGCGTAGGAAGCGGGGGGGATAGCGAGCAGTACTTC. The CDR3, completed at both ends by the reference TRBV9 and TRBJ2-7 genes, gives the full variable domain DSGVTQTPKHLITATGQRVTLRCSPRSGDLSVYWYQQSLDQGLQFLIQYYNGEERAKGNILERFSAQQFPDLHSELNLSSLELGDSALYFCASSVGSGGDSEQYFGPGTRLTVT.